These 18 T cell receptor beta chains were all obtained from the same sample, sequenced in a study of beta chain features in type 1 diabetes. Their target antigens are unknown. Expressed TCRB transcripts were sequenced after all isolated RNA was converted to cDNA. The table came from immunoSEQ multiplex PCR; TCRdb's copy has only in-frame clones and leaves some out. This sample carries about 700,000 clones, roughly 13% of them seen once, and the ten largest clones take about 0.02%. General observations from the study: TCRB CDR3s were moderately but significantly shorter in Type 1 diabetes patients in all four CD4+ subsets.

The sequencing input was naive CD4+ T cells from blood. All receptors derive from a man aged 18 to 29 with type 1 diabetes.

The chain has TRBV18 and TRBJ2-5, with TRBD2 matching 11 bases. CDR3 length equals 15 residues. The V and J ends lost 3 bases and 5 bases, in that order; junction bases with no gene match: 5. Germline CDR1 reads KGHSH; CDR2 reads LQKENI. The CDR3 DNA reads TGTGCCAGCTCACCTCCACTAGCGGGGGCGGAGACCCAGTACTTC. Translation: CASSPPLAGAETQYF.

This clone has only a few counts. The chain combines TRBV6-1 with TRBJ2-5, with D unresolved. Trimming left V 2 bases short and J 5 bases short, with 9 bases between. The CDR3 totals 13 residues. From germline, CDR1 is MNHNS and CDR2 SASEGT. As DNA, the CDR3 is TGTGCCAGCAGTGAATTTGACCGGGAGACCCAGTACTTC. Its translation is CASSEFDRETQYF.

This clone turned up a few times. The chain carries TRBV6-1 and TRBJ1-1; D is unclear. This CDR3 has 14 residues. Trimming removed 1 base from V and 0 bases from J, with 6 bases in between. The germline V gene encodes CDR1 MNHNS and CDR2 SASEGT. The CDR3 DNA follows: TGTGCCAGCAGTGAAGTACAGCTGAACACTGAAGCTTTCTTT. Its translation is CASSEVQLNTEAFF.

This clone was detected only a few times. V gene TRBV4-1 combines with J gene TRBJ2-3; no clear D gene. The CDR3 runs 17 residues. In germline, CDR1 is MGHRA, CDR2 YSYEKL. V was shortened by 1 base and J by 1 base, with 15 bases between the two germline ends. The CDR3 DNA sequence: TGCGCCAGCAGCCAAGCGTGGGCCTCCGGTCGCACAGATACGCAGTATTTT. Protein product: CASSQAWASGRTDTQYF.

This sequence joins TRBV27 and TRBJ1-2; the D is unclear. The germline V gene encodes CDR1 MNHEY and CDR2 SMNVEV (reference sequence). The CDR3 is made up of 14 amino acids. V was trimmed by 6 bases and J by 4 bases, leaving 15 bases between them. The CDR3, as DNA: TGTGCCAGCAGCCCTCCGGGAACCACCTATGGCTACACCTTC. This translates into CASSPPGTTYGYTF.

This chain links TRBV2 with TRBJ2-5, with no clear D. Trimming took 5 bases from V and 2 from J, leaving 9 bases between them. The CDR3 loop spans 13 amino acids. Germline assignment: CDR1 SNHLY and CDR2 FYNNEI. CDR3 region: CASSKRIQETQYF. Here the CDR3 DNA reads TGTGCCAGCAGTAAACGGATACAAGAGACCCAGTACTTC.

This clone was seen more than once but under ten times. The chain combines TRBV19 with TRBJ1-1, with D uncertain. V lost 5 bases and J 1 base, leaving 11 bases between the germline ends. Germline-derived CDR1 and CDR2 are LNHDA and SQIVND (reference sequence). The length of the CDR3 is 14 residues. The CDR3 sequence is CASSPGSSNTEAFF. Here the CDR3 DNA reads TGTGCCAGTAGTCCAGGAAGTTCGAACACTGAAGCTTTCTTT.

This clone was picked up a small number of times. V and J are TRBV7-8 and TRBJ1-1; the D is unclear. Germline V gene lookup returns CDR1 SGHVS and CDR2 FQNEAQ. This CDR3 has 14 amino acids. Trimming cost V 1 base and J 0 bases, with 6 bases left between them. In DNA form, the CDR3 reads TGTGCCAGCAGCTTAGACGGCATGAACACTGAAGCTTTCTTT. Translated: CASSLDGMNTEAFF.

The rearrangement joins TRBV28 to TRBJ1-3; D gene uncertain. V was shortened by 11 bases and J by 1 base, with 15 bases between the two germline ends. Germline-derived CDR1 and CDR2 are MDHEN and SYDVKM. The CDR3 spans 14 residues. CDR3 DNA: TGTGCCGCTTATGACCAAGCATCTGGAAACACCATATATTTT. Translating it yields CAAYDQASGNTIYF.

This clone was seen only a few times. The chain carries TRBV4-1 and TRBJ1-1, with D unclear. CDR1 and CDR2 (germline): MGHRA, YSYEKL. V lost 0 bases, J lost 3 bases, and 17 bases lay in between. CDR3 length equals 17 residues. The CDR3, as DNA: TGCGCCAGCAGCCAAGACCGGTCGGGAACCGGGGACACTGAAGCTTTCTTT. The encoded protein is CASSQDRSGTGDTEAFF.

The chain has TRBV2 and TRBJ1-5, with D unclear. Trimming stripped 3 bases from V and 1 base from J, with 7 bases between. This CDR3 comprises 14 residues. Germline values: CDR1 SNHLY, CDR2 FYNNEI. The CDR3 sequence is CASSDLGSNQPQHF. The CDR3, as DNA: TGTGCCAGCAGTGATTTGGGCAGCAATCAGCCCCAGCATTTT.

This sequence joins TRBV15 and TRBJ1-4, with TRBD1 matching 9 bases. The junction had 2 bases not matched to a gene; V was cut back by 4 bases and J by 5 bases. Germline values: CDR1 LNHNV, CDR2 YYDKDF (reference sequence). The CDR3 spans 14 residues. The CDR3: CATSTGQGNEKLFF. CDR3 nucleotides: TGTGCCACCAGCACTGGACAGGGGAATGAAAAACTGTTTTTT.

CDR3 DNA: TGTGCCAGCAGCTTTAGGACATCCGGCTTGGATACGCAGTATTTT. Its protein product is CASSFRTSGLDTQYF. This sequence joins TRBV7-2 and TRBJ2-3, with D perhaps matching TRBD1 (5 bases). The CDR3 consists of 15 residues. V was cut by 3 bases and J by 6 bases, with 16 bases left in between. Germline V gene sequence: CDR1 SGHTA, CDR2 FQGNSA.

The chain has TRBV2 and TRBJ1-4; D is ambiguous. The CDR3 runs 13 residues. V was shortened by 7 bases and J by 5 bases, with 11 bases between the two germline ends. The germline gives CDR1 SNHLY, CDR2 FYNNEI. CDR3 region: CASNYGENEKLFF. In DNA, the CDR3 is TGTGCCAGCAACTACGGAGAAAATGAAAAACTGTTTTTT.

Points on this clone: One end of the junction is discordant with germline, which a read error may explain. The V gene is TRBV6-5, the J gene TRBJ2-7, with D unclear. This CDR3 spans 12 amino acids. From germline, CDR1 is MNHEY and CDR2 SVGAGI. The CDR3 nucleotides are TGTGCCATCAGTGTGGGTCCGGGTGAGCAGTACTTC. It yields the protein CAISVGPGEQYF.

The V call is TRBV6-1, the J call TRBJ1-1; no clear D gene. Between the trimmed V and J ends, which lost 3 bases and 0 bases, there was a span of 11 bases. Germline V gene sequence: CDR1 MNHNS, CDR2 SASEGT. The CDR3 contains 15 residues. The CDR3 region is CASSELVTLNTEAFF. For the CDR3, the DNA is TGTGCCAGCAGTGAGCTGGTCACCTTGAACACTGAAGCTTTCTTT.

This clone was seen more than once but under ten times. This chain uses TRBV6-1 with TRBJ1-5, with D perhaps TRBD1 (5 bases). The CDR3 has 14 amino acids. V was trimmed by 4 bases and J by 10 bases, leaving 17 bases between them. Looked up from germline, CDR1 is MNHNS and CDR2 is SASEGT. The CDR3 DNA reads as TGTGCCAGCAGTGCCTCCCAGGGATCCGGCCCCCAGCATTTT. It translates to CASSASQGSGPQHF.

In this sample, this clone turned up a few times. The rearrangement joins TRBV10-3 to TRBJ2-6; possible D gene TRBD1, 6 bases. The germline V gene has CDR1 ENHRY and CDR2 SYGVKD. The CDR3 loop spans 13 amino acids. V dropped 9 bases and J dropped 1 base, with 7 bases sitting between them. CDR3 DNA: TGTGCCATGCAGGGGTCTGGGGCCAACGTCCTGACTTTC. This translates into CAMQGSGANVLTF.